The sequence of this T cell receptor beta chain was determined in a study of T cell responses to AZD1222 COVID-19 vaccine (dated by TCRdb to the early 2020s). Background for the entire study: AZD1222 recipients whose second dose came at about 4 weeks and those whose second dose came at about 12 weeks were combined into one group, since spike-specific TCR depth and breadth did not differ between the two schedules. TCR sequencing covered 233 trial participants: 200 to 220 given two doses of AZD1222 and around 25 given two doses of MenACWY control vaccine. Trial participants were enrolled by age into subgroups of 18-55, 56-69 and 70-plus years, and around 150, 28 and 57 TCR-sequenced participants, respectively, were included in these subgroups. The study at large found these results: The whole spike protein was spanned by vaccine-associated CD4 TCRs, and dominant responses were seen in regions 160-218 and 743-854. After two AZD1222 doses, spike-specific TCR breadth and depth were significantly higher than at day 0 and than in MenACWY recipients. Nearly half of unique spike-specific TCRs reportedly recognized epitopes outside regions mutated in the B.1.351 and B.1.1.7 variants. The 56-69-year group was small, and its depth increase did not reach significance, likely because of low power. Conclusions about previously exposed vaccinees are limited because only five to seven AZD1222 recipients were SARS-CoV-2 seropositive at baseline. Because no day 14 peak-response samples were available, the repertoires could be characterized only after the peak T cell response. Participants were mostly white British and included more females than males, and it was suggested by the authors that clonal diversity may have been underestimated.

The CDR3 regions of human TCRbeta chains were analyzed by immunosequencing. Turning to the authors' computational methods: Repertoire TCRs were matched against a reference library of SARS-CoV-2-specific TCRs generated with the MIRA antigen-specificity platform. Breadth meant the fraction of unique TCRs that were SARS-CoV-2-associated, whereas depth meant the fraction of total T cells that were SARS-CoV-2-associated. Using the MIRA data, each spike-specific TCR was assigned both to the spike region to which the TCR was reactive and to a CD4 or CD8 class. Log10-transformed breadth and depth values were compared by one-way ANOVA with Sidak's multiple comparisons tests. This immuneACCESS table, as held by TCRdb, lists in-frame sequences with V and J called but not all clones. Of the missing ones, under half trace to an unresolved V gene in checked studies; the others have no known cause. Clonal size and the V and J genes are those of that table, whereas D and trimming came from the DNA. This sample is represented by roughly 200,000 clones; almost 90% of them were singletons. The ten largest clones capture over 6% of the sample.

Points on this clone: Its antigen remains undetermined. The input lacks base qualities; no much larger clone sits a single base away.

V is pared back by 5 bases and J by 1 base, with 14 bases lying between the germline termini. In the germline V gene, CDR1 corresponds to SGHAT and CDR2 to FQNNGV. There are 15 amino acids in the CDR3, from cysteine to phenylalanine inclusive. The retained sequence is limited to the CDR3, 45 bases, with the frame set at the first base. What the time point label conveys for this sample: baseline before first vaccination. Vaccinee samples were obtained from the UK trials COV001 and COV002, which included a single-blind randomized controlled phase 2/3 trial of AZD1222 (ChAdOx1 nCoV-19) in healthy adults. For TCRbeta chain sequencing, PBMC samples were collected from trial participants at day 0 and at day 28 after the second dose.

The sample in question was peripheral blood, obtained on day 0 of AZD1222 vaccination. The clonotype was recovered from an adult in good health. Rearrangement joined TRBV11-2 to TRBJ1-1; 6 matching bases give a weak D call of TRBD1. The CDR3 sequence is CASSPTSGANTEAFF. In nucleotide form, the sequence is TGTGCCAGCAGCCCAACCTCAGGGGCGAACACTGAAGCTTTCTTT.